The 21 T cell receptor beta chains reported below all come from one sample, sequenced in a study of metastatic and nonmetastatic thyroid tumors. With MiXCR, TCRdb called clones anew from the PCR reads. In the table there are about 24,000 clones, roughly a fifth of which are singletons. Not a single patient had been given any form of treatment at any point before undergoing thyroid surgery. The source material was blood. These receptors were taken from a male donor with papillary thyroid cancer or a benign thyroid nodule (not recorded which). Some clones in this sample may be carry-over from other donors' samples.

The V gene is TRBV6-2 or TRBV6-3, the J gene TRBJ2-1; perhaps TRBD2 as D (5 bases). Germline loops: CDR1 MNHEY, CDR2 SVGEGT. The CDR3 is made up of 16 amino acids. V was shortened by 5 bases and J by 9 bases, with 23 bases between the two germline ends. The CDR3 reads CASSGLSGRASSEQFF. The CDR3 DNA is TGTGCCAGCAGTGGACTCAGCGGTAGGGCCTCGAGTGAGCAGTTCTTC.

The rearrangement joins TRBV28 to TRBJ1-6; D possibly corresponds to TRBD1 (6 bases). V shed 5 bases and J shed 17 bases, with 19 bases lying between them. Germline CDR1 MDHEN, CDR2 SYDVKM. The CDR3 sequence is 13 residues long. The CDR3 reads CASSRRTDSHIHF. CDR3 in DNA: TGTGCCAGCAGTCGTCGGACAGACTCACACATCCACTTT. The full variable domain, with the rest looked up from reference TRBV28 and TRBJ1-6, is DVKVTQSSRYLVKRTGEKVFLECVQDMDHENMFWYRQDPGLGLRLIYFSYDVKMKEKGDIPEGYSVSREKKERFSLILESASTNQTSMYLCASSRRTDSHIHFGNGTRLTVT.

This chain uses TRBV7-9 with TRBJ2-5, with D perhaps given as TRBD1 or TRBD2 (5 bases each). The CDR3 runs to 15 residues. The germline V gene encodes CDR1 SEHNR and CDR2 FQNEAQ (reference sequence). With 0 bases removed from V and 7 bases from J, the gap between germline ends came to 15 bases. CDR3 nucleotides: TGTGCCAGCAGCTTAGCCGGGACGGAAAGGGGGACCCAGTACTTC. Translating gives CASSLAGTERGTQYF.

The chain links TRBV11-1 to TRBJ2-1, with 10 bases lining up with TRBD1. The CDR3 extends over 15 amino acids. J gave up 4 bases and V 7 bases, and 7 bases lay outside the gene matches. Germline V lookup: CDR1 SGHAT, CDR2 FQDESV (reference sequence). CDR3 protein: CASIRGTGVYNEQFF. The CDR3 DNA reads as TGTGCCAGCATCAGAGGGACAGGGGTTTACAATGAGCAGTTCTTC.

This clone was seen ten or more times. V gene TRBV5-1 combines with J gene TRBJ1-1; unclear D gene. Germline lookup yields CDR1 SGHRS and CDR2 YFSETQ. This CDR3 is built from 11 residues. Trimming stripped 4 bases from V and 11 bases from J, with 12 bases between. The CDR3 nucleotides read TGCGCCAGCAGCCCCCAAGTGAGTGCTTTCTTT. Its protein product is CASSPQVSAFF.

This clone was found a few times. V gene TRBV7-3 combines with J gene TRBJ2-1; the D gene is possibly TRBD2 (6 bases). Germline V gene data show CDR1 as SGHTA and CDR2 as FQGTGA. V lost 6 bases to trimming and J lost 8 bases, with 11 bases between them. The CDR3 consists of 12 residues. CDR3 bases: TGTGCCAGCAGAGACCTAGCGTATGAGCAGTTCTTC. This codes for CASRDLAYEQFF.

Relative to its sample, this clone is medium-sized. The chain joins TRBV12-3 or TRBV12-4 to TRBJ2-7, with TRBD2 matching 7 bases. The CDR3 has 15 residues. The junction had 10 bases not matched to a gene; V was cut back by 6 bases and J by 2 bases. The CDR3 loop is CASSNTQGGAYEQYF. The CDR3 nucleotides read TGTGCCAGCAGCAACACCCAGGGAGGGGCCTACGAGCAGTACTTC.

This clone was seen at least ten times. Given a much more abundant clone one base away, this may be a read error. The chain joins TRBV27 to TRBJ2-1; D ambiguous. The length of the CDR3 is 12 residues. Trimming pared 5 bases from V and 3 bases from J, leaving 5 bases between. The V gene's germline CDR1 is MNHEY and CDR2 SMNVEV (reference sequence). Here the CDR3 reads CASSRDYNEQFF. The CDR3 DNA reads TGTGCCAGCAGTCGCGACTACAATGAGCAGTTCTTC.

This clone has just a few counts. The chain recombines TRBV7-3 with TRBJ2-3; D not certain. Trimming shortened V by 5 bases and J by 7 bases, and 10 bases separated the two germline ends. CDR3 length: 12 residues. CDR1 is SGHTA, CDR2 FQGTGA, per germline. The CDR3 DNA reads as TGTGCCAGCAGCAACGACCCCCATACGCAGTATTTT. It translates to CASSNDPHTQYF.

This clone was seen many times. This CDR3 reads CASSLQTGGNSPLHF. CDR3 bases: TGTGCCAGCAGTCTCCAAACAGGGGGGAATTCACCCCTCCACTTT. The rearrangement links TRBV7-6 to TRBJ1-6; 8 bases align to TRBD1. The J segment lost 7 bases and the V segment lost 6 bases, leaving 8 bases of the junction unmatched. Per germline, CDR1 SGHVS and CDR2 FNYEAQ. The CDR3 sequence is 15 residues long.

In this sample, this clone turned up many times. The chain recombines TRBV10-2 with TRBJ2-5, with D possibly matching TRBD1 (5 bases). V lost 0 bases to trimming and J lost 7 bases, with 15 bases between them. Germline-derived CDR1 and CDR2 are WSHSY and SAAADI. The CDR3 loop spans 15 amino acids. CDR3 bases: TGCGCCAGCAGTGAGTCCCGAGCGCGCCAGGGGACCCAGTACTTC. It encodes CASSESRARQGTQYF.

With respect to this clone: The CDR3 carries no conserved terminal phenylalanine or tryptophan, so it likely arises from a read error. The rearrangement links TRBV3-1 to TRBJ1-2, with D hard to call. The CDR3 totals 13 residues. CDR1 and CDR2 from the germline V gene are LGHDT and YNNKEL (reference sequence). V lost 4 bases and J 10 bases, leaving 16 bases between the germline ends. The CDR3 region is CASSLRTADDYTV. The CDR3 DNA reads TGTGCCAGCAGCCTCCGAACCGCCGATGACTACACCGTC.

This clone was recorded many times. The chain combines TRBV5-6 with TRBJ2-5; D tentatively fits TRBD1 or TRBD2 (6 bases each). Germline-derived CDR1 and CDR2 are SGHDT and YYEEEE. Trimming removed 9 bases at V and 5 bases at J, with 17 bases between. The CDR3 sequence is 13 residues long. The CDR3 protein is CATSEGGWETQYF. For the CDR3, the DNA is TGTGCCACGTCAGAAGGGGGGTGGGAGACCCAGTACTTC.

Concerning this clone itself: A much more abundant neighbour one base away suggests this may be a read error. The genes are TRBV20-1 and TRBJ2-1, with TRBD2 identical over 9 bases. Germline V CDR1 and CDR2: DFQATT, SNEGSKA (reference sequence). The CDR3 is made up of 18 amino acids. V lost 5 bases and J lost 7; bases outside the gene matches: 21. This CDR3 reads CSARSPGTGGGADNEQFF. As DNA, the CDR3 is TGCAGTGCTCGCAGTCCCGGGACTGGCGGGGGGGCCGATAATGAGCAGTTCTTC.

This clone was seen at least ten times. The V call is TRBV11-2, the J call TRBJ2-5; D call uncertain. The CDR3 spans 15 residues. V was cut by 5 bases and J by 0 bases, with 13 bases left in between. Looked up from germline, CDR1 is SGHAT and CDR2 is FQNNGV. The DNA of the CDR3 is TGTGCCAGCAGCATAAATCACAGTGACCAAGAGACCCAGTACTTC. Translation: CASSINHSDQETQYF.

This clone has at least ten counts. V is TRBV10-1 and J is TRBJ2-1; a possible D gene is TRBD2 (6 bases). This CDR3 is 16 amino acids long. From germline, CDR1 is WNHNN and CDR2 SYGVQD (reference sequence). V was clipped by 7 bases and J by 0 bases, with 16 bases between them. CDR3 sequence reads: CASNNLLALSYNEQFF. The CDR3 coding sequence is TGCGCCAGCAATAATTTACTAGCCCTCTCCTACAATGAGCAGTTCTTC.

In this sample, this clone turned up a few times. This chain links TRBV6-2 or TRBV6-3 with TRBJ2-1; D not resolved. CDR1 is MNHEY and CDR2 is SVGEGT in the germline V gene. The germline V and J ends were trimmed by 6 bases and 6 bases, with 15 bases remaining between them. This CDR3 has 14 amino acids. CDR3: CASRDTGRGNEQFF. CDR3 sequence (DNA): TGTGCCAGCAGAGACACGGGCCGCGGCAATGAGCAGTTCTTC.

This clone was recorded at least ten times. V gene TRBV20-1 combines with J gene TRBJ2-3, with D uncertain. The ends were cut back, 6 bases at V and 1 base at J, with 11 bases in the middle. The CDR3 is made up of 13 amino acids. Germline V gives CDR1 DFQATT, CDR2 SNEGSKA (reference sequence). The CDR3 DNA is TGCAGTGCACAGCGCTCTGGCACAGATACGCAGTATTTT. Amino acid sequence: CSAQRSGTDTQYF.

Concerning this clone: A junction end diverges from the germline sequence, so it may reflect a read error. The V and J genes are TRBV3-1 and TRBJ1-2; D possibly corresponds to TRBD1 (5 bases). The CDR3 extends over 13 amino acids. Germline V CDR1 and CDR2: LGHDT, YNNKEL (reference sequence). The CDR3 here is CARSQGGVIGHTF. The CDR3 nucleotides read TGTGCCCGCAGCCAGGGAGGGGTGATAGGCCACACCTTC.

CDR3 sequence: CASSFLTGLDGYTF. DNA of the CDR3: TGTGCCAGCAGCTTCCTGACAGGGCTAGACGGCTACACCTTC. The chain combines TRBV7-2 with TRBJ1-2; 7 bases are a match to TRBD1. The V segment lost 3 bases and the J segment 8 bases; nucleotides outside the gene matches: 9. CDR1 and CDR2 from the germline V gene are SGHTA and FQGNSA. CDR3 length: 14 residues.

The chain carries TRBV5-1 and TRBJ1-1; D might be TRBD1 (5 bases). From germline, CDR1 is SGHRS and CDR2 YFSETQ. The CDR3 loop spans 13 amino acids. Trimming left V 4 bases short and J 1 base short, with 8 bases between. This CDR3 is CASSATENTEAFF. As DNA, the CDR3 is TGCGCCAGCAGCGCGACAGAGAACACTGAAGCTTTCTTT.